These T cell receptor beta chains were read from a single sample in a study of metastatic and nonmetastatic thyroid tumors. TCRdb re-processed the PCR reads through MiXCR. Of 75,000 to 100,000 clones listed, more than 9.5% were seen once; the top ten hold approximately 10%. Sample: blood. Source of these receptors: a female donor with papillary thyroid cancer or a benign thyroid nodule (not recorded which). Some clones in this sample may be carry-over from other donors' samples. Both conserved end residues are part of each CDR3. Fields, in order: CDR3 length, J gene, V gene, CDR3 protein.

>15|TRBJ2-7|TRBV6-2/TRBV6-3
CAISLRRDWPLEQYF
>13|TRBJ1-2|TRBV6-1
CASTRTGAYGYTF
>14|TRBJ2-3|TRBV7-2
CASRDPGSTDTQYF
>15|TRBJ2-6|TRBV12-3/TRBV12-4
CASRPDRAGANVLTF
>13|TRBJ2-2|TRBV6-5
CASSYQGGGELFF
>15|TRBJ1-1|TRBV4-3
CASSQDWGANTEAFF
>18|TRBJ1-3|TRBV7-8
CASSLALSRAAAGNTIYF
>14|TRBJ1-1|TRBV12-3/TRBV12-4
CASSWTGGFTEAFF
>16|TRBJ2-7|TRBV27
CASSLGSGSLSYEQYF
>14|TRBJ2-7|TRBV7-2
CASSGTSGTREQYF
>17|TRBJ2-7|TRBV18
CASSPPGLAGGTYEQYF
>15|TRBJ1-3|TRBV7-9
CASSPAGTGGNTIYF
>14|TRBJ2-7|TRBV27
CAISTGPTLYEQYF
>14|TRBJ1-6|TRBV4-1
CGSIRGQGNSPLHF
>17|TRBJ2-3|TRBV19
CASSEHRDRPSTDTQYF
>16|TRBJ2-1|TRBV24-1
CATSDPDSSSYNEQFF
>16|TRBJ1-4|TRBV7-9
CASSPLTGALNEKLFF
>15|TRBJ2-2|TRBV7-3
CASSLLSGTSGELFF
>13|TRBJ2-2|TRBV20-1
CSASGSLGGGLFF
>14|TRBJ1-1|TRBV19
CASSIRGANTEAFF
>12|TRBJ1-1|TRBV27
CASSFGGAEAFF
>15|TRBJ2-3|TRBV7-6
CASSLQGASTDTQYF
>15|TRBJ2-5|TRBV18
CASSPPGLATETQYF
>12|TRBJ1-3|TRBV18
CASSPRQGPTYF
>12|TRBJ2-7|TRBV10-3
CAISERGVEQYF
>15|TRBJ2-3|TRBV5-1
CASSLEGVDTDTQYF
>12|TRBJ1-1|TRBV2
CASFPDHTEAFF
>16|TRBJ1-6|TRBV27
CASSLWGTAPNSPLHF
>14|TRBJ1-6|TRBV12-3/TRBV12-4
CASSLILDNSPLHF